This TCR beta chain stems from a study of control samples from healthy donors and cancer patients. This table comes from immunoSEQ multiplex PCR, and its TCRdb copy is limited to in-frame clones, with some not included. Of about 100,000 clones in the sample, just under 85% were seen once. This clone was counted once. The length of the CDR3 is 15 residues. Per the germline V gene, CDR1 is WNHNN and CDR2 is SYGVQD (reference sequence). Trimming shortened V by 2 bases and J by 3 bases, and 10 bases separated the two germline ends. The chain links TRBV10-1 to TRBJ2-2; the D gene is possibly TRBD1 (5 bases). The sequence was collected from a man aged 18 to 30 in good health. The sample taken for sequencing was blood. The CDR3 DNA reads TGCGCCAGCAGTGAGAGGGGCGACGACACCGGGGAGCTGTTTTTT. Residues: CASSERGDDTGELFF.